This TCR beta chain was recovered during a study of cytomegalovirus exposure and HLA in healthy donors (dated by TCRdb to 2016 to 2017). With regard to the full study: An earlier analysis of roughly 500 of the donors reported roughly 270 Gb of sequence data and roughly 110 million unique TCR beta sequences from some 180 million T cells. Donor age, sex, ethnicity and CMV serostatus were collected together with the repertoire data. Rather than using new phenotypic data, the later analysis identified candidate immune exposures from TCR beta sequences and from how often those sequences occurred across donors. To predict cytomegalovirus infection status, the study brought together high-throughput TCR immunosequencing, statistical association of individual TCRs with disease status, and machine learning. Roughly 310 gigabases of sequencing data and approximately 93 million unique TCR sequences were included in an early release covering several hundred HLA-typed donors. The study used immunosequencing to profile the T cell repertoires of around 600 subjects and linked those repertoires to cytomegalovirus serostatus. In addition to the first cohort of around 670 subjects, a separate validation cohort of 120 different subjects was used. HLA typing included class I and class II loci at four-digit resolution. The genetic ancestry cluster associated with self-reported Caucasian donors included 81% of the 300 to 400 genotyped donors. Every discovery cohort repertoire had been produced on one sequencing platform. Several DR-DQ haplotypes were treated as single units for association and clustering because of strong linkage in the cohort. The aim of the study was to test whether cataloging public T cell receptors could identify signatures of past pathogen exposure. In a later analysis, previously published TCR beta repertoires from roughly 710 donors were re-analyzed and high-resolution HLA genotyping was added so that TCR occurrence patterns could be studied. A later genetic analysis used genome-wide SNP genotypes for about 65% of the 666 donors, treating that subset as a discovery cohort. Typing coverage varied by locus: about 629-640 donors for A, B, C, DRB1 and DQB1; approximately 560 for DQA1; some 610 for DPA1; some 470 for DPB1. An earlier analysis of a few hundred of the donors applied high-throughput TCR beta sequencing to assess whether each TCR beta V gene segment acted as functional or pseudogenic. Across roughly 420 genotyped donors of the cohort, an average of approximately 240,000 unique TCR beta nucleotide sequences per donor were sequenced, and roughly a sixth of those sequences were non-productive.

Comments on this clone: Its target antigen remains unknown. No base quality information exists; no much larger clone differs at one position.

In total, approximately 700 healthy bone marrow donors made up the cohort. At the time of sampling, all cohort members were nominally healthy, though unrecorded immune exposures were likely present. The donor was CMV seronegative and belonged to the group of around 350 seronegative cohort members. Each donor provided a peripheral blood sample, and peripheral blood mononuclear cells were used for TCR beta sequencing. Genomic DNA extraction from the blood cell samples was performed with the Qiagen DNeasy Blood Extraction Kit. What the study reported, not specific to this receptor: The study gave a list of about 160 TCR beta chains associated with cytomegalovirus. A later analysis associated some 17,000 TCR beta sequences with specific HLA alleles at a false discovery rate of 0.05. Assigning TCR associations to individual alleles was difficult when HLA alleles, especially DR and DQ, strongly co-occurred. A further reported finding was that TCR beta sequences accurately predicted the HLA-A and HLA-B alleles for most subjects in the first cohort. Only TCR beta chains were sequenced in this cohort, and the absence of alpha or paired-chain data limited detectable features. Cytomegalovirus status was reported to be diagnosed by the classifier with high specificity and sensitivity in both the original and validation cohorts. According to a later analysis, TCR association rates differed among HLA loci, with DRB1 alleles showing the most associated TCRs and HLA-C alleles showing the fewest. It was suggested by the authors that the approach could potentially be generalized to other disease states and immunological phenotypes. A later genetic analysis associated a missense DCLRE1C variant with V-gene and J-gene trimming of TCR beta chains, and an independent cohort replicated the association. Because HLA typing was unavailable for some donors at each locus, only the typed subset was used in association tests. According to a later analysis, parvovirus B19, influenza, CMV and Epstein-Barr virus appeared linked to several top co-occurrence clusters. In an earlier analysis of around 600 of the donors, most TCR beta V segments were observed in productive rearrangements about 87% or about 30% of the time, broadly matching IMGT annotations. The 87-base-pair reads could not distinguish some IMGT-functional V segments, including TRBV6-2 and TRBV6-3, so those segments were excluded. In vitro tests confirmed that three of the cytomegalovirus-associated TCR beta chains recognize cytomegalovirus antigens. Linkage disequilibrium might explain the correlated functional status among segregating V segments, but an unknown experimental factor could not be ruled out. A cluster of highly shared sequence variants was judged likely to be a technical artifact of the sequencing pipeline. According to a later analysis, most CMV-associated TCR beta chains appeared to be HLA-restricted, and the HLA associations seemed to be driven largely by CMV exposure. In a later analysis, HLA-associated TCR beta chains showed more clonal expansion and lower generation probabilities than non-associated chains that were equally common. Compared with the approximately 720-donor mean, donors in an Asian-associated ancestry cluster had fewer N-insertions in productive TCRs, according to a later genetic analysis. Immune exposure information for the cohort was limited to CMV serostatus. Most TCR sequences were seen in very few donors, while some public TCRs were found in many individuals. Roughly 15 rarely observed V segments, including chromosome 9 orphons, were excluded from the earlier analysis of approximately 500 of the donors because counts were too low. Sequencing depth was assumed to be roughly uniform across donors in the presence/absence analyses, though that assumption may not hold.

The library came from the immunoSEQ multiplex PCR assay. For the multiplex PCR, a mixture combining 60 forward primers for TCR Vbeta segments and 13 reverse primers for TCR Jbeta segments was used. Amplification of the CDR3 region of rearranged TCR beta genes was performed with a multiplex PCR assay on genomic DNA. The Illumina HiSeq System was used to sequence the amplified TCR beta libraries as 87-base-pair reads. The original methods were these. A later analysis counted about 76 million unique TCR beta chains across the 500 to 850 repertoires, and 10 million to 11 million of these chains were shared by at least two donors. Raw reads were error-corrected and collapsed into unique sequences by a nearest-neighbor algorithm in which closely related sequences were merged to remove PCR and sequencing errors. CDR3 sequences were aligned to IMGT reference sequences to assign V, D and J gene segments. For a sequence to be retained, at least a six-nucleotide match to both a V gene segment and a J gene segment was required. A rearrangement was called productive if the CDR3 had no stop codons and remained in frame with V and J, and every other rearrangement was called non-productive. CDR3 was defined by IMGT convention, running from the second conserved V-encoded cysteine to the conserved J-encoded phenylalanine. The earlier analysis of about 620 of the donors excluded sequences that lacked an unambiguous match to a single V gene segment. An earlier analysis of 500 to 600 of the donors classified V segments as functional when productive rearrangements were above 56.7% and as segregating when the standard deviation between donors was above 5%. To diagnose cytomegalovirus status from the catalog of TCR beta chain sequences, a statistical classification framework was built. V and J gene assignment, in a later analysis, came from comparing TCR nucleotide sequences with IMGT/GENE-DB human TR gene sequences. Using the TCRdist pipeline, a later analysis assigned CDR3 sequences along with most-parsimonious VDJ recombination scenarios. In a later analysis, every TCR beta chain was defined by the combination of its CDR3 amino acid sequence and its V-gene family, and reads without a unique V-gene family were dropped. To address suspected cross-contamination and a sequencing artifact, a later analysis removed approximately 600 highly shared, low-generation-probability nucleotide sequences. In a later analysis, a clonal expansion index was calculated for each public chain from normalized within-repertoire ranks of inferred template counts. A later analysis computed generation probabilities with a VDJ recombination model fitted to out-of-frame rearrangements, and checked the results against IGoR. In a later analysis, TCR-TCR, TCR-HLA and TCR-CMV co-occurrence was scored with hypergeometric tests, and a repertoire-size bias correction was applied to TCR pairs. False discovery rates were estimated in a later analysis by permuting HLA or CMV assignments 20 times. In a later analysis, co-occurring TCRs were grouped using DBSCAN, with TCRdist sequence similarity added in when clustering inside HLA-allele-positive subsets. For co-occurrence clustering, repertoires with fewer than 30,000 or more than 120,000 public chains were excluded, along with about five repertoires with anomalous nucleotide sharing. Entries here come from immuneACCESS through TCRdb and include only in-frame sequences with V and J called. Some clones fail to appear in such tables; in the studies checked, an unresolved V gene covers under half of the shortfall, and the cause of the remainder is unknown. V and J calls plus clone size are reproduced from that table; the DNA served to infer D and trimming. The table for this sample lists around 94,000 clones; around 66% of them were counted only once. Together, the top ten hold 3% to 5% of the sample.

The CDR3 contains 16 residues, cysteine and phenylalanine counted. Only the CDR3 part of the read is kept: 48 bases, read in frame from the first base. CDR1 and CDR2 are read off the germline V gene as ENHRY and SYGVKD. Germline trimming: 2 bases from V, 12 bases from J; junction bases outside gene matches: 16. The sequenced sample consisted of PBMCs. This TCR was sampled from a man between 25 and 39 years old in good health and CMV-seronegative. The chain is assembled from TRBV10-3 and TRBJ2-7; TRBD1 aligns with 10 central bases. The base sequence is TGTGCCATCAGTGAGCCCCTACGGACAGGGGGAGCAGGGGTGTACTTC. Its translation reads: CAISEPLRTGGAGVYF.